The T cell receptor beta chain under discussion was sequenced for a study of Graves' ophthalmopathy and Graves' hyperthyroidism (dated by TCRdb to the late 2010s). In the study overall: Hyperthyroidism was considered stable if no progression to ophthalmopathy occurred within 18 months of follow-up. The study used TCR beta repertoire signatures to distinguish Graves' ophthalmopathy from Graves' hyperthyroidism and to predict progression to ophthalmopathy. In total, around 130 blood samples were TCR-sequenced: approximately 42 ophthalmopathy, roughly 77 hyperthyroidism and roughly 17 hyperthyroidism-to-ophthalmopathy patients. To explore V-J signatures that separate ophthalmopathy from hyperthyroidism, a discovery set of about 98 patients was enrolled, consisting of 40 to 45 with ophthalmopathy and roughly 57 with stable hyperthyroidism. For independent validation, a separate cohort was made up of approximately 19 hyperthyroidism patients plus 17 patients who later progressed from hyperthyroidism to ophthalmopathy. In about six hyperthyroidism patients, the T-cell repertoires found in thyroid tissue were compared with those found in blood. Following sample collection, hyperthyroidism patients were given methimazole at a starting dose of 30 mg daily, and ophthalmopathy patients were given high-dose intravenous methylprednisolone.

With regard to this clonotype: There is no known antigen for this receptor. Per-base qualities were not stored, and no clone one base away is much larger.

Hyperthyroidism patients were newly diagnosed, with disease duration under 2 months, and aged 18 to 65 years. Patients were excluded if they had other autoimmune diseases, uncontrolled infections, pregnancy or lactation. Clinical symptoms, serum thyroxine, TRAb, thyroid ultrasound and orbital computed tomography were used for diagnosis. Trizol reagent was used to extract the total RNA, and its quality was then checked on an Agilent 2100 Bioanalyzer. For repertoire sequencing, the TCR beta CDR3 regions were amplified from RNA transcripts. The first round of RT-PCR was done with HTBI primers and the Qiagen OneStep RT-PCR kit, and was followed by a second round of multiplex PCR, then size selection and purification. Libraries were sequenced on an Illumina HiSeq2000 using paired-end 100 bp reads. In the source study's methods: SOAPnuke was used for read processing, and reads with adapters, uncalled bases, a mean Phred below 15, or no exact constant-primer or identifier match were discarded. COPE v1.2.5 was used to merge high-quality paired reads. Clonotypes were defined as unique nucleotide sequences and were aligned to IMGT TRB V, D and J references using MiTCR v1.1. Analysis was restricted to V-J combinations with a frequency above 0.0001, which covered about 99% of repertoires. For each V-J combination, a TCR clonal expansion and chaos score was defined as the ratio of F50 clonal expansion to chaos observed in the TCRdist matrix. Welch's t-statistics and random forest were used to reduce features to approximately 13 V-J combinations, which were fed into a naive Bayes classifier. The Morisita-Horn index was used to measure how similar the thyroid and blood repertoires were. TCRdb redid the processing of the public reads, applying fastp at Q25 and MiXCR, and retained in-frame beta chains. Each CDR3 protein appears once, grouped with its most common genes and DNA. The authors' filters were not applied to this entry. The sample records over a million distinct CDR3 sequences, about two fifths of which are singletons. 11% of the sample belongs to the ten largest clones.

What the research found in general, with its limitations: Ophthalmopathy was separated from stable hyperthyroidism by the 13-signature model with roughly 88% sensitivity and about 81% specificity in cross-validation and with 80%/75% in the test set. Most of the expanded thyroid clonotypes with a frequency above 0.001 were also detected in blood, and it was suggested that the thyroid immune response may be reflected by blood repertoires. No statistical method was used to predetermine the sample size, and group allocation was not hidden from the investigators. In validation, the model predicted ophthalmopathy progression with 70.59% sensitivity and less than 80% specificity; approximately 12 predicted patients were CT-confirmed with GO in a median of approximately six months.

V lost 4 bases and J lost 9 bases, and the count of bases not matched to a germline gene is 13. From the cysteine through the phenylalanine, the CDR3 covers 15 amino acids. The only DNA kept is the CDR3, 45 bases in frame from the first base. The TCR originated in an adult man with Graves' hyperthyroidism. This sequence uses TRBV12-3 or TRBV12-4 and TRBJ2-5; 8 central bases correspond to TRBD1. The sample taken for sequencing was peripheral blood or thyroid tissue (not recorded which). The nucleotide sequence reads TGTGCCAGCAGTTCACGTCGGACAGGGCATCAGCCCCAGTACTTC. It specifies CASSSRRTGHQPQYF.